Below, one T cell receptor (beta chain) is given with its context. What it recognizes is unknown. The V segment lost 6 bases and the J segment 6 bases; nucleotides outside the gene matches: 7. The CDR3 totals 14 residues. Germline CDR1 reads MNHEY; CDR2 reads SVGAGI. These data originate in a study of T cell responses to AZD1222 COVID-19 vaccine. Study-wide results and limits: Receipt of two AZD1222 doses was followed by a rise in Spike-specific TCR breadth and depth. Repertoires in all cases were sampled only once the peak T cell response had passed.

Measured with immunoSEQ multiplex PCR; TCRdb has only the in-frame clones, and not every one. Here the sample spans about 130,000 clones, roughly 91% being singletons. The sequencing here drew on peripheral blood, taken 28 days after the second AZD1222 dose. V and J are TRBV6-5 and TRBJ1-5, with TRBD1 matching over 8 bases. The source is an adult who received the AZD1222 COVID-19 vaccine. The CDR3 DNA reads TGTGCCAGCAGCTTGACAGGGGTGGGTCAGCCCCAGCATTTT. Translated: CASSLTGVGQPQHF.